This T cell receptor beta chain was documented in a study of PD-1 blockade in classical Hodgkin lymphoma. Study observations and caveats: In CD4+ cells, TCR diversity went up significantly by C4D1, but in CD8+ cells it did not. Reported baseline diversity: healthy donors highest, relapsed/refractory patients lowest.

Time point specified: cycle 4 day 1 (C4D1), after more than five weeks of nivolumab. Each patient relapsed following autologous stem cell transplantation, and prior brentuximab vedotin exposure differed. Patients reached a best response of complete response, partial response or progressive disease. This clone was observed a single time. What it binds is unknown. V was trimmed by 5 bases and J by 2 bases, leaving 13 bases between them. The CDR3 totals 14 residues. CDR1 is SEHNR and CDR2 is FQNEAQ in the germline V gene (reference sequence). This table comes from immunoSEQ multiplex PCR, and its TCRdb copy is limited to in-frame clones, with some not included. The data hold 20,000 or so clones, with 76% observed a single time.

The chain carries TRBV7-9 and TRBJ2-7; D may be TRBD1 (5 bases). The receptor was isolated from a human donor with classical Hodgkin lymphoma. Sequencing was performed on peripheral blood mononuclear cells (PBMCs), taken before the fourth cycle of nivolumab. The CDR3 loop reads CASSGRTDTYEQYV. DNA for the CDR3: TGTGCCAGCAGCGGCCGGACGGACACCTACGAGCAGTACGTC.